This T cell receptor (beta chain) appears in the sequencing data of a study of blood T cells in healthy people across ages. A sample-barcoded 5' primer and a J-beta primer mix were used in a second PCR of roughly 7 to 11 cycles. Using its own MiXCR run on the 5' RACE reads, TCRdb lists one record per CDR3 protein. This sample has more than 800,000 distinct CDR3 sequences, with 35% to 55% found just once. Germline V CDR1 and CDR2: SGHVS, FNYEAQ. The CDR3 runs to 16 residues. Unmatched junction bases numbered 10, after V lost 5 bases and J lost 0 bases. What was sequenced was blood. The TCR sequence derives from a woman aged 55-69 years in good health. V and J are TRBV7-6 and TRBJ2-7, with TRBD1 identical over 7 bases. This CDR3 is CASSPYGQASSYEQYF. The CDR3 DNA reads TGTGCCAGCAGCCCCTATGGACAGGCGAGCTCCTACGAGCAGTACTTC.